This entry is about one T cell receptor (beta chain). Its antigen remains unidentified. The data are from a study of cytomegalovirus exposure and HLA in healthy donors. Study conclusions and caveats: Later analysis demonstrated an association between a missense DCLRE1C variant and TCR beta V- and J-gene trimming. Later analysis placed DRB1 highest and HLA-C lowest in TCR association rates, which differed by HLA locus. In an earlier analysis, productive rearrangement rates for most beta V segments clustered near 87% or 30%. An observed cluster of highly shared sequence variants was recorded as a likely sequencing artifact.

The study ran its PCR with 60 Vbeta and 13 Jbeta primers. Sequencing was performed with immunoSEQ multiplex PCR; in TCRdb, only in-frame clones are kept and a portion is missing. The sample holds roughly 220,000 clones; 65% to 75% are singletons and the top ten take under 2%. The source is a young woman in good health and CMV-seronegative. The sample was PBMCs.

This CDR3 is CASSLGQGRYNEQFF. The CDR3, as DNA: TGTGCCAGCAGCCTAGGGCAGGGGCGTTACAATGAGCAGTTCTTC. The V and J genes are TRBV7-3 and TRBJ2-1; D possibly corresponds to TRBD1 (6 bases). Trimming pared 5 bases from V and 4 bases from J, leaving 15 bases between. This CDR3 spans 15 amino acids. Per the germline V gene, CDR1 is SGHTA and CDR2 is FQGTGA.